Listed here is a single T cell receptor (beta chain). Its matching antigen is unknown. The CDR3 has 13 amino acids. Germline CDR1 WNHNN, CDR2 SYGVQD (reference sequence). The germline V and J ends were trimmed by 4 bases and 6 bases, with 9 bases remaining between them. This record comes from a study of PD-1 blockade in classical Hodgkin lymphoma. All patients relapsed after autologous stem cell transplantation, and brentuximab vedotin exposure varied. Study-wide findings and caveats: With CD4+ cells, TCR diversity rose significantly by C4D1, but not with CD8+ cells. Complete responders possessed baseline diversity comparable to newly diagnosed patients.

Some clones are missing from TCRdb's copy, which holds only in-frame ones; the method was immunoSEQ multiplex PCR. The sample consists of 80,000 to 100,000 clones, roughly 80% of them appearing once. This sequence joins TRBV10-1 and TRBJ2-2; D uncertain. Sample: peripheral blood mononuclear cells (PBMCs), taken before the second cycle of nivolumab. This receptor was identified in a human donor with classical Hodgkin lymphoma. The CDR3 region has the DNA TGCGCCAGCAGTGTAGGTGGTGCCGGGGAGCTGTTTTTT. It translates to CASSVGGAGELFF.